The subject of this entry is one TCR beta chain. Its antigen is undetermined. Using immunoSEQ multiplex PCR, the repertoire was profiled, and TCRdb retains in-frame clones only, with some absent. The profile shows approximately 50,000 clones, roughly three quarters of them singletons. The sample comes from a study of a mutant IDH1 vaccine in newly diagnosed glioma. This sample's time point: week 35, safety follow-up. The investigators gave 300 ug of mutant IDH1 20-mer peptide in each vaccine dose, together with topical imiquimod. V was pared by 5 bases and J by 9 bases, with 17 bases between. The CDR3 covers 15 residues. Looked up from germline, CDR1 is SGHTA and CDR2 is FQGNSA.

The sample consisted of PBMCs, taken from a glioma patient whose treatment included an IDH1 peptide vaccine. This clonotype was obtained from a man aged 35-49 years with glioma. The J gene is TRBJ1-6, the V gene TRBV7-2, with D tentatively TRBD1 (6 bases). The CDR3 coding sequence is TGTGCCAGCAGCCCACTCGGGACACCGAGTTCACCCCTCCACTTT. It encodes CASSPLGTPSSPLHF.